The rows below give T cell receptor beta chains drawn from one sample of a study of blood T cell dynamics during melanoma immunotherapy. Sequencing used immunoSEQ multiplex PCR; TCRdb keeps in-frame clones, though not all of them. The sample lists approximately 3,100 clones; 92% were seen once. Here the sequenced sample was effector memory CD8+ T cells from blood, taken from a patient treated with checkpoint blockade. These receptors all come from a human donor with melanoma. CDR3s include the opening cysteine and the closing phenylalanine or tryptophan. D genes are given only for firm matches. Expanded clones get a size class; other rows say once, few or many, or leave the size out.

TRBV7-8	TRBJ1-5	15	-	few	TGTGCCAGCAGCTGGACCGGTGATGGCAATCAGCCCCAGCATTTT	CASSWTGDGNQPQHF
TRBV7-9	TRBJ2-3	11	-	-	TGTGCCAGCAGGCGCACAGATACGCAGTATTTT	CASRRTDTQYF
TRBV9	TRBJ1-6	12	-	few	TGTGCCAGCGGGCGCGAAAATTCACCCCTCCACTTT	CASGRENSPLHF
TRBV14	TRBJ2-2	19	-	-	TGTGCCAGCAGCCAACTCCACCCCCGGACAGTTACTAACACCGGGGAGCTGTTTTTT	CASSQLHPRTVTNTGELFF
TRBV4-3	TRBJ2-7	13	-	-	TGCGCCAGCAGCCAAGGGGTCTACTACGAGCAGTACTTC	CASSQGVYYEQYF
TRBV4-1	TRBJ1-1	15	TRBD1	-	TGCGCCAGCAGCCAACAAACAGGGGGGAACACTGAAGCTTTCTTT	CASSQQTGGNTEAFF
TRBV30	TRBJ2-7	13	-	-	TGTGCCTGGAACCCTGACAGCCCCGTGGAGCAGTACTTC	CAWNPDSPVEQYF
TRBV7-2	TRBJ2-1	16	-	once	TGTGCCAGCAGCTCCTTTTCGGGAGTATCCTACAATGAGCAGTTCTTC	CASSSFSGVSYNEQFF
TRBV4-3	TRBJ2-7	13	TRBD1	-	TGCGCCAGCAGCCCGGGACAGTATTCAGAGCAGTACTTC	CASSPGQYSEQYF
TRBV5-5	TRBJ1-1	16	-	once	TGTGCCAGCAGCGGCGCGGGGGGATCTTTATTCACTGAAGCTTTCTTT	CASSGAGGSLFTEAFF
TRBV4-1	TRBJ2-3	15	-	-	TGCGCCAGCAGCCAAGTCCCCCGGTCCACAGATACGCAGTATTTT	CASSQVPRSTDTQYF